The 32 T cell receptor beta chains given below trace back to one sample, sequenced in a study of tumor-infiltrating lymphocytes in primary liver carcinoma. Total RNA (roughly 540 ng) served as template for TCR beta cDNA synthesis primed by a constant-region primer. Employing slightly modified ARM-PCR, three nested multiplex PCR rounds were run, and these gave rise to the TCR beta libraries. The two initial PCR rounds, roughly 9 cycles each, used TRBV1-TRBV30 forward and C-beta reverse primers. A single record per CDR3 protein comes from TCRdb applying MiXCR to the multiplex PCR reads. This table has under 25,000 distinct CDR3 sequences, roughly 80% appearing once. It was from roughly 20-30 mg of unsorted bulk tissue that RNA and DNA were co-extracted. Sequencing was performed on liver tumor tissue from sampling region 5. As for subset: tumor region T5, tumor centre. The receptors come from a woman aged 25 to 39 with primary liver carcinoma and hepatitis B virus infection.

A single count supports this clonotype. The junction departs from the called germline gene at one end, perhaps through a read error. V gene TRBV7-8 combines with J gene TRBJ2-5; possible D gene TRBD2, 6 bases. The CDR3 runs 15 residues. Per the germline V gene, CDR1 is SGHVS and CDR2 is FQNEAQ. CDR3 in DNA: TGTGCCAGCGGCTTAGGAGGGGCCGATAGGGAGGCCCAGTACTTC. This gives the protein CASGLGGADREAQYF.

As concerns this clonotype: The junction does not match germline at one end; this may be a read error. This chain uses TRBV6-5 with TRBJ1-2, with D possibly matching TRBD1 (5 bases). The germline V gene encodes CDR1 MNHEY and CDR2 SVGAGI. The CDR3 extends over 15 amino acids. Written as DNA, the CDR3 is TGCGCCAGCAATAGCGAATTCAGGGCCGCCCGGGACTACACCTTC. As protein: CASNSEFRAARDYTF.

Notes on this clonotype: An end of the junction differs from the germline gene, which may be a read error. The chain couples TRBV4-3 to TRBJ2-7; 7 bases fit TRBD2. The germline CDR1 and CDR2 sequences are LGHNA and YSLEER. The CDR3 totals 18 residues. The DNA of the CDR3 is TGCGCCAGCAACCAAGTTGTGACGGGGGGTCACATTAGCTACGAGCACTACTTC. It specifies CASNQVVTGGHISYEHYF.

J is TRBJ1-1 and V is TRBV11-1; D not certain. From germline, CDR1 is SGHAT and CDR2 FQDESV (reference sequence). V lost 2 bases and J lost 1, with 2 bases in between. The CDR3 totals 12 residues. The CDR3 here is CASSLQNTEAFF. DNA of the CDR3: TGTGCCAGCAGCTTACAGAACACTGAAGCTTTCTTT.

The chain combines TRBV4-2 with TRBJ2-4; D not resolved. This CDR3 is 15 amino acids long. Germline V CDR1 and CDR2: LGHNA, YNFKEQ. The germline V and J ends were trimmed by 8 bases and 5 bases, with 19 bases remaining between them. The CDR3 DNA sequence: TGTGCCAGCGGCCTAGGCGCAACAGCTCAAAACATTCAGTACTTC. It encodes CASGLGATAQNIQYF.

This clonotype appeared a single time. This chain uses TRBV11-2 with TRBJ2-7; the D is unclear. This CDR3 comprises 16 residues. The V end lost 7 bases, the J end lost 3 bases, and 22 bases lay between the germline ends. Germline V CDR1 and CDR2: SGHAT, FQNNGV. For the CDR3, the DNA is TGTGCCAGCATCTCACGTCCGGGTCCCTACGTCTACGAGCAGTACTTC. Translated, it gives CASISRPGPYVYEQYF.

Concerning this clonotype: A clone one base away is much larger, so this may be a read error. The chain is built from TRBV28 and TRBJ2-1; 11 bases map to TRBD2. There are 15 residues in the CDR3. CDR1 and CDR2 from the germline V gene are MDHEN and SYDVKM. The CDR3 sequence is CAGSPSGRPYNEQFF. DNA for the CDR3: TGTGCCGGCAGTCCTAGCGGGAGGCCTTACAATGAGCAGTTCTTC.

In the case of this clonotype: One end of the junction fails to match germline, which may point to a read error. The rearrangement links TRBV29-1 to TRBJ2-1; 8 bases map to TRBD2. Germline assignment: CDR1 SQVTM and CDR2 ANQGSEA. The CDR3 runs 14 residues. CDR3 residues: CSAAGLAGCNDQFF. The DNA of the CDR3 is TGTAGCGCCGCCGGGCTAGCGGGCTGCAATGACCAGTTCTTC.

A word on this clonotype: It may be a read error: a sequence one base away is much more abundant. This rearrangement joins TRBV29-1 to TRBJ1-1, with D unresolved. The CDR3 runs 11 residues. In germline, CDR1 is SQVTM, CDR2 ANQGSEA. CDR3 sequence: CNVEWRTEVFF. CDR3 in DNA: TGCAACGTTGAATGGCGGACTGAAGTTTTCTTT.

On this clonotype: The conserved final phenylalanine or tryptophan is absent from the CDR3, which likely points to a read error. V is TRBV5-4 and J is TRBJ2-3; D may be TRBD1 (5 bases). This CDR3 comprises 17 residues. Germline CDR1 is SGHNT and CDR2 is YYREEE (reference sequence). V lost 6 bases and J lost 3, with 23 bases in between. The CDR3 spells CASIVDGHPPPTDTQYY. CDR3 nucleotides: TGTGCCAGCATCGTAGACGGACACCCTCCACCTACAGATACGCAGTATTAT.

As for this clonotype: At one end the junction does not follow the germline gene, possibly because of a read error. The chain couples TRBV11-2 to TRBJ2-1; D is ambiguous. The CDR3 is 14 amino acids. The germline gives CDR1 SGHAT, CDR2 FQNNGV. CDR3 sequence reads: CPSSSYYGSNEQLF. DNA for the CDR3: TGTCCCAGCAGCTCTTATTATGGGTCCAATGAGCAGCTCTTC.

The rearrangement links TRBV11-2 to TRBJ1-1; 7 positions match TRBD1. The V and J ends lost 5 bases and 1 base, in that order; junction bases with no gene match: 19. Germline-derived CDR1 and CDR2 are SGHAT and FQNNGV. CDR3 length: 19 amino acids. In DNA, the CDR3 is TGTGCCAGCAGCCGTGGTTTGACAGGGATGAGGAGGGCGAACACTGAAGCTTTCTTT. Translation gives CASSRGLTGMRRANTEAFF.

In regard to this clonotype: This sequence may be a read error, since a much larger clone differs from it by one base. The CDR3 loop reads CSSSLNDPYEQFF. CDR3 coding DNA: TGTTCCAGCAGCTTAAATGATCCCTATGAGCAGTTCTTC. This chain connects TRBV11-2 to TRBJ2-1, with no clear D. CDR3 size: 13 residues. From germline, CDR1 is SGHAT and CDR2 FQNNGV.

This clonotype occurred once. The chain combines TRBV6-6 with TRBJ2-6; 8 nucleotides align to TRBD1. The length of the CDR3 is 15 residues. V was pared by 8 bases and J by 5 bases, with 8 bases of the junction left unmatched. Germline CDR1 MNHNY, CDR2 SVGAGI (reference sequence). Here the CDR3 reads CASLLGQGRANVLTF. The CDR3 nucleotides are TGTGCCAGCTTACTCGGACAGGGCAGGGCCAACGTCCTGACTTTC.

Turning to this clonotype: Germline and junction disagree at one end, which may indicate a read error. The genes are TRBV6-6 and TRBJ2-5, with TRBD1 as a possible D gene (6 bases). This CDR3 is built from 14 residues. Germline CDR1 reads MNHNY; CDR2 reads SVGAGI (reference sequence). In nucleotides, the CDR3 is TGTGTCAGCAGTTACTCGGCAGGGGTCGAGACCCAGTACTTT. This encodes CVSSYSAGVETQYF.

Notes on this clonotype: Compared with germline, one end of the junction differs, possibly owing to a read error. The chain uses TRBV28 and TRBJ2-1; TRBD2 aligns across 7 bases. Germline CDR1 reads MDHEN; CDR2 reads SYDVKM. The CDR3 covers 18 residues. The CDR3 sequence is CACSLLKRAGPFRAEQFF. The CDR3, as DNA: TGTGCCTGCAGTTTGCTGAAGAGAGCGGGACCCTTCAGGGCTGAGCAGTTCTTC.

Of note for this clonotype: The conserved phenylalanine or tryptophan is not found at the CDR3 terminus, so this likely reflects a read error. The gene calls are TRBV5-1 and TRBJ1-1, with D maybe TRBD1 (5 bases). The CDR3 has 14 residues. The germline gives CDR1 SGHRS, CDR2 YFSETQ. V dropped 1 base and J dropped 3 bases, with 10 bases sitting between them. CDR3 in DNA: TGCGCCAGCAGCTTGACCGGCAGGGACACTGAAGCTTTCATT. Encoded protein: CASSLTGRDTEAFI.

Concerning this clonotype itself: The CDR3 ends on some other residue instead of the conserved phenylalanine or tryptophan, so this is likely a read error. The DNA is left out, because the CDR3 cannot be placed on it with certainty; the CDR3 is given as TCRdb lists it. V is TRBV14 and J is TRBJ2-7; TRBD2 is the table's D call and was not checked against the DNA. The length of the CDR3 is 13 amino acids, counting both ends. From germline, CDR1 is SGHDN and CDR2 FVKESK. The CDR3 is CVSSQVLGYEQHL.

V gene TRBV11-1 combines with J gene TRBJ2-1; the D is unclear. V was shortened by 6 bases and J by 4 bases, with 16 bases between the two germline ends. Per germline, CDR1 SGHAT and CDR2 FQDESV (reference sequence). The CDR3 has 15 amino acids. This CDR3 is CASRPGTGGYNEQFF. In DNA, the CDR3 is TGTGCCAGCAGGCCCGGAACTGGCGGTTACAATGAGCAGTTCTTC.

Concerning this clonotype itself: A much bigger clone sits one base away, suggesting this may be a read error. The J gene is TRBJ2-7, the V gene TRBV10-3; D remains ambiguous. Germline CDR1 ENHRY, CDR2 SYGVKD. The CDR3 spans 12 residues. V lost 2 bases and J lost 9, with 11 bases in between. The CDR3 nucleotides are TGTGCCATCAGTGAGACGGCGGACGCGCAGTACTTC. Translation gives CAISETADAQYF.

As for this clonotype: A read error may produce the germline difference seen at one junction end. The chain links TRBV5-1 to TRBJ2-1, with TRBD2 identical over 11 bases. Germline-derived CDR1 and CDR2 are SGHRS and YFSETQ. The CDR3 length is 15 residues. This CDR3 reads CASSSGLAGSDEQLF. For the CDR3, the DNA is TGCGCCAGCAGCTCCGGACTAGCGGGTTCTGATGAGCAGCTCTTC.

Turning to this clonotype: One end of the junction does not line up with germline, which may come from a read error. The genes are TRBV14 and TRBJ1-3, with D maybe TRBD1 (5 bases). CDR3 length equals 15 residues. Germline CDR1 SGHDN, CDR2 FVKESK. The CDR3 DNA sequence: TGTACCAGCAGTGGGATTGGGGCCTCCGGAAACACTATATATTTT. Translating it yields CTSSGIGASGNTIYF. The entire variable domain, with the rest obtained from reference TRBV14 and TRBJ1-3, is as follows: EAGVTQFPSHSVIEKGQTVTLRCDPISGHDNLYWYRRVMGKEIKFLLHFVKESKQDESGMPNNRFLAERTGGTYSTLKVQPAELEDSGVYFCTSSGIGASGNTIYFGEGSWLTVV.

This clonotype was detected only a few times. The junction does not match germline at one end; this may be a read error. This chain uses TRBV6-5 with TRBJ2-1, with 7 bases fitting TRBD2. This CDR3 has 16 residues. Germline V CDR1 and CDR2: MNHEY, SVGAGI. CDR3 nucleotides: TGTGCCAGCAGCTACGGACCGCGGGAGAGCCAAAATGAGCAATTCTTC. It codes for CASSYGPRESQNEQFF.

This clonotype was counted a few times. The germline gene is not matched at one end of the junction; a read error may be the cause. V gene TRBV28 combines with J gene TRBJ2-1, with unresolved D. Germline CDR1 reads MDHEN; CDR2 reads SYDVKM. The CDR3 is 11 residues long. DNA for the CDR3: TGTACCAGCAGTTTTTTTGCTGAGCAGTTCTTC. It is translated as CTSSFFAEQFF.

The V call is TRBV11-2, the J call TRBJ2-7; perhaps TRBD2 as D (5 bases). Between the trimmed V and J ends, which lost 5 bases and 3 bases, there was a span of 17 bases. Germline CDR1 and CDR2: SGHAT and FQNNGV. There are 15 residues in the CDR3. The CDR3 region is CASSTSGLEFYEQYF. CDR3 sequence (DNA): TGTGCCAGCAGCACCTCCGGACTGGAATTCTACGAGCAGTACTTC.

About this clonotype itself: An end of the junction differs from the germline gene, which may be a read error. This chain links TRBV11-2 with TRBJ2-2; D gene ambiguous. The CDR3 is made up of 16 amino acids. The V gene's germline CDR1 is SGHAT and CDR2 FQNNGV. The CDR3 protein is CTSSPDLQLNIGELFF. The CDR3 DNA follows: TGTACCAGCAGCCCCGATCTCCAATTGAACATCGGGGAGCTGTTTTTT. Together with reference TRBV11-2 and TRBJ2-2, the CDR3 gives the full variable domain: EAGVAQSPRYKIIEKRQSVAFWCNPISGHATLYWYQQILGQGPKLLIQFQNNGVVDDSQLPKDRFSAERLKGVDSTLKIQPAKLEDSAVYLCTSSPDLQLNIGELFFGEGSRLTVL.

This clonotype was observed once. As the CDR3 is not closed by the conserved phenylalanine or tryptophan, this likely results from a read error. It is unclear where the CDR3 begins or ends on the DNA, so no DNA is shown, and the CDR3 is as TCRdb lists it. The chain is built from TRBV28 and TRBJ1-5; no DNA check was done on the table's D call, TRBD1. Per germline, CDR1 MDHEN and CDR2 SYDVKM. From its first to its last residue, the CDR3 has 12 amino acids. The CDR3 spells CASSRRGQPHHY.

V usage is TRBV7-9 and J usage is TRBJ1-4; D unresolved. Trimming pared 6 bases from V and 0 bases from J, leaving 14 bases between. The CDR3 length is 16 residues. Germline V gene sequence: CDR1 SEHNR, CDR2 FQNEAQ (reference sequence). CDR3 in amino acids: CASRLVGITTNEKLFF. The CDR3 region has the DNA TGTGCCAGCAGATTGGTGGGGATTACAACTAATGAAAAACTGTTTTTT.

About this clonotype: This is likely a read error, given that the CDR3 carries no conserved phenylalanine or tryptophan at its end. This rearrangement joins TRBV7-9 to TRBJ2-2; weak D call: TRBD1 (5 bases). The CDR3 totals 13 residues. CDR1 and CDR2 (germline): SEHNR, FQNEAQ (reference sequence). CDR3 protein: CTSSRGNTGELFL. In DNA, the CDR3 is TGTACCAGCAGTAGGGGGAACACCGGGGAGCTGTTTCTT.

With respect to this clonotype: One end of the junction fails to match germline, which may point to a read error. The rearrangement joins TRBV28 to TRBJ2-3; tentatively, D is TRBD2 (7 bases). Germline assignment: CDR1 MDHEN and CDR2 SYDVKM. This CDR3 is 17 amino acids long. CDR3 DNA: TGTGCTAGCAGTACAGGGAGGGGGAGGGTTAACGAAAATACGCAGTATTTT. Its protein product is CASSTGRGRVNENTQYF.

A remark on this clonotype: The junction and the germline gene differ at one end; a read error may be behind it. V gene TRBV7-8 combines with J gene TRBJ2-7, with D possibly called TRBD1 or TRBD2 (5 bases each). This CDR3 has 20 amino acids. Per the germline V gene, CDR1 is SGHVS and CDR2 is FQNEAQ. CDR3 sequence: CASSLVNPGLLTNGIYEQYF. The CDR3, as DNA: TGCGCCAGCAGCTTAGTCAACCCGGGGCTTCTGACTAACGGGATCTACGAGCAGTACTTC.

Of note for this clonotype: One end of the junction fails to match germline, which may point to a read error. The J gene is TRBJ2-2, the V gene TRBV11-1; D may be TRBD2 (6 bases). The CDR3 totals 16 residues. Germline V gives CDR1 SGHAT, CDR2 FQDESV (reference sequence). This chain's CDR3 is CASSRVMAGMSGKLFF. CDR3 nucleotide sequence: TGTGCCAGTAGCAGGGTTATGGCGGGAATGTCCGGGAAGCTGTTTTTT.